These T cell receptor beta chains were read from a single sample in a study of blood T cell repertoires in COVID-19. Assay used: immunoSEQ multiplex PCR; TCRdb lists only in-frame clones, some missing. The table has approximately 400,000 clones, over 75% seen once; the top ten hold approximately 1.2%. Sample: PBMCs or T cells enriched from blood (not recorded which). All receptors come from a man aged 25 to 40 who had recovered from COVID-19. CDR3s include the opening cysteine and the closing phenylalanine or tryptophan. D genes are given only for firm matches. Not all rows give a size; the values are once, few, many and, for expanded clones, a class.

V: TRBV5-6
size: .
length: 15
D: TRBD1
J: TRBJ1-5
DNA: TGTGCCAGCAGCTTAGGACAGGGGAACAATCAGCCCCAGCATTTT
CDR3: CASSLGQGNNQPQHF

V: TRBV28
size: many
length: 14
D: .
J: TRBJ1-4
DNA: TGTGCCAGCAGTGTCCAGGAAACTCTTGGAAAACTGTTTTTT
CDR3: CASSVQETLGKLFF

V: TRBV5-4
size: once
length: 15
D: .
J: TRBJ1-5
DNA: TGTGCCAGCAGCTTGGACAGGGTAGTGAATCAGCCCCAGCATTTT
CDR3: CASSLDRVVNQPQHF

V: TRBV15
size: .
length: 14
D: .
J: TRBJ1-2
DNA: TGTGCCACCAGCAGATCCGAGGGTATAGGTGGCTACACCTTC
CDR3: CATSRSEGIGGYTF

V: TRBV5-8
size: .
length: 15
D: .
J: TRBJ2-2
DNA: TGTGCCAGCAGCTACGGCCTCACTAGCACCGGGGAGCTGTTTTTT
CDR3: CASSYGLTSTGELFF

V: TRBV2
size: .
length: 13
D: TRBD1
J: TRBJ1-4
DNA: TGTGCCAGCTCCTGGGGGACAGGAGAAAAACTGTTTTTT
CDR3: CASSWGTGEKLFF

V: TRBV2
size: .
length: 14
D: .
J: TRBJ1-4
DNA: TGTGCCAGCAGTGAAGGGGACTTAAATGAAAAACTGTTTTTT
CDR3: CASSEGDLNEKLFF

V: TRBV5-1
size: once
length: 14
D: .
J: TRBJ2-3
DNA: TGCGCCAGCAGCTTGGGCAGGGGTACAGATACGCAGTATTTT
CDR3: CASSLGRGTDTQYF

V: TRBV24-1
size: .
length: 17
D: TRBD1
J: TRBJ1-3
DNA: TGTGCCACCAGTGATACGTCAGGGGGCTTAACTGGAAACACCATATATTTT
CDR3: CATSDTSGGLTGNTIYF

V: TRBV5-1
size: once
length: 16
D: .
J: TRBJ1-4
DNA: TGCGCCAGCAGCTTGGCGGTCCAGGGGACTAATGAAAAACTGTTTTTT
CDR3: CASSLAVQGTNEKLFF

V: TRBV5-8
size: once
length: 15
D: .
J: TRBJ1-2
DNA: TGTGCCAGCAGCTTGGCCCCAGGGTTGAACTATGGCTACACCTTC
CDR3: CASSLAPGLNYGYTF

V: TRBV6-2/TRBV6-3
size: .
length: 17
D: TRBD2
J: TRBJ2-5
DNA: TGTGCCAGCAGTTACGGGCTAGCGGGTGGGTCCCAGGAGACCCAGTACTTC
CDR3: CASSYGLAGGSQETQYF

V: TRBV30
size: .
length: 14
D: TRBD1
J: TRBJ2-7
DNA: TGTGCCTGGGCACGAGGACAGGGATTGTTCGAGCAGTACTTC
CDR3: CAWARGQGLFEQYF

V: TRBV5-1
size: .
length: 15
D: TRBD1
J: TRBJ1-4
DNA: TGCGCCAGCAGCCCCAGGGGGTCCGCCGTTGAAAAACTGTTTTTT
CDR3: CASSPRGSAVEKLFF

V: TRBV20-1
size: .
length: 11
D: .
J: TRBJ2-2
DNA: TGCAGTGCCGGGAACACCGGGGAGCTGTTTTTT
CDR3: CSAGNTGELFF

V: TRBV6-5
size: .
length: 13
D: .
J: TRBJ1-1
DNA: TGTGCCAGCAGCACGCTAGCCGGGACTGAAGCTTTCTTT
CDR3: CASSTLAGTEAFF

V: TRBV5-5
size: .
length: 16
D: .
J: TRBJ1-3
DNA: TGTGCCAGCAGCCTGACGACAGGCCAGTCTGGAAACACCATATATTTT
CDR3: CASSLTTGQSGNTIYF

V: TRBV9
size: .
length: 16
D: TRBD1
J: TRBJ1-1
DNA: TGTGCCAGCAGCGTAGTGGGAACAGGGGTTGGCACTGAAGCTTTCTTT
CDR3: CASSVVGTGVGTEAFF

V: TRBV7-9
size: .
length: 14
D: TRBD2
J: TRBJ2-5
DNA: TGTGCCAGCAACAACGGGGGGACGGGGGAGACCCAGTACTTC
CDR3: CASNNGGTGETQYF

V: TRBV5-1
size: .
length: 15
D: .
J: TRBJ1-2
DNA: TGCGCCAGCAGCTCTCCCCCCAGTTATAAAGATGGCTACACCTTC
CDR3: CASSSPPSYKDGYTF

V: TRBV6-4
size: .
length: 16
D: TRBD2
J: TRBJ2-1
DNA: TGTGCCAGCAGTGACTCGGCGGCGGGGGGCCCGGATGAGCAGTTCTTC
CDR3: CASSDSAAGGPDEQFF

V: TRBV5-4
size: few
length: 14
D: TRBD1
J: TRBJ1-1
DNA: TGTGCCAGCAGCATCGGACAGGATAACACTGAAGCTTTCTTT
CDR3: CASSIGQDNTEAFF

V: TRBV5-1
size: .
length: 14
D: .
J: TRBJ1-1
DNA: TGCGCCAGCAGCTTGGACAGGTCGAACACTGAAGCTTTCTTT
CDR3: CASSLDRSNTEAFF

V: TRBV3-1/TRBV3-2
size: .
length: 13
D: TRBD1
J: TRBJ1-2
DNA: TGTGCCAGCAGCCAATCTTCCGGACAGGTTTGGACCTTC
CDR3: CASSQSSGQVWTF

V: TRBV2
size: few
length: 16
D: .
J: TRBJ2-7
DNA: TGTGCCAGCAGGCCCCCCCTTGGACTCTCCTCCTACGAGCAGTACTTC
CDR3: CASRPPLGLSSYEQYF

V: TRBV10-3
size: .
length: 17
D: TRBD1
J: TRBJ2-3
DNA: TGTGCCATCAGTGGGGTGGACAGGTCTACTAGCACAGATACGCAGTATTTT
CDR3: CAISGVDRSTSTDTQYF

V: TRBV30
size: .
length: 11
D: .
J: TRBJ1-1
DNA: TGTGCCTGGACTTATAACACTGAAGCTTTCTTT
CDR3: CAWTYNTEAFF

V: TRBV5-4
size: .
length: 14
D: TRBD1
J: TRBJ1-1
DNA: TGTGCCAGCAGCTACGGACAGGGTCGTACTGAAGCTTTCTTT
CDR3: CASSYGQGRTEAFF

V: TRBV5-4
size: .
length: 16
D: .
J: TRBJ1-5
DNA: TGTGCCAGCAGCTGGGGGGGCGGGGATACGGGTCAGCCCCAGCATTTT
CDR3: CASSWGGGDTGQPQHF

V: TRBV5-1
size: .
length: 15
D: TRBD1
J: TRBJ2-5
DNA: TGCGCCAGCAGAACTGGGACAGAGCCTCGGGAGACCCAGTACTTC
CDR3: CASRTGTEPRETQYF

V: TRBV18
size: few
length: 15
D: .
J: TRBJ1-6
DNA: TGTGCCAGCTCCCCCGTGGGAGGGAATAATTCACCCCTCCACTTT
CDR3: CASSPVGGNNSPLHF

V: TRBV18
size: .
length: 17
D: TRBD1
J: TRBJ2-2
DNA: TGTGCCAGCTCACCATTGTTGGGACAGGGGAACACCGGGGAGCTGTTTTTT
CDR3: CASSPLLGQGNTGELFF

V: TRBV6-5
size: few
length: 12
D: .
J: TRBJ1-5
DNA: TGTGCCAGCAGTTTTGCAGGGCAGCCCCAGCATTTT
CDR3: CASSFAGQPQHF

V: TRBV7-9
size: .
length: 16
D: .
J: TRBJ1-6
DNA: TGTGCCAGCAGCTTAGGAATCACAGGATCAACCGCACCCCTCCACTTT
CDR3: CASSLGITGSTAPLHF

V: TRBV29-1
size: once
length: 14
D: .
J: TRBJ1-1
DNA: TGCAGTTTGCGCGCTCGGGATCCAAACACTGAAGCTTTCTTT
CDR3: CSLRARDPNTEAFF

V: TRBV18
size: .
length: 14
D: .
J: TRBJ2-5
DNA: TGTGCCAGCTCACCACCTCAGGGGCAAGAGACCCAGTACTTC
CDR3: CASSPPQGQETQYF

V: TRBV5-1
size: .
length: 13
D: .
J: TRBJ1-5
DNA: TGCGCCAGCAGCGTGGGGGCAGATCAGCCCCAGCATTTT
CDR3: CASSVGADQPQHF

V: TRBV6-5
size: .
length: 15
D: .
J: TRBJ1-1
DNA: TGTGCCAGCAGGGTAGACAGGTGGATGAACACTGAAGCTTTCTTT
CDR3: CASRVDRWMNTEAFF

V: TRBV11-2
size: .
length: 13
D: .
J: TRBJ2-7
DNA: TGTGCCAGCAGGGTGGACACCTCCTACGAGCAGTACTTC
CDR3: CASRVDTSYEQYF

V: TRBV19
size: .
length: 20
D: TRBD1
J: TRBJ1-4
DNA: TGTGCCAGTAGCCTTGGACAGGGGGCAGTCCGGGTTGGAACTAATGAAAAACTGTTTTTT
CDR3: CASSLGQGAVRVGTNEKLFF